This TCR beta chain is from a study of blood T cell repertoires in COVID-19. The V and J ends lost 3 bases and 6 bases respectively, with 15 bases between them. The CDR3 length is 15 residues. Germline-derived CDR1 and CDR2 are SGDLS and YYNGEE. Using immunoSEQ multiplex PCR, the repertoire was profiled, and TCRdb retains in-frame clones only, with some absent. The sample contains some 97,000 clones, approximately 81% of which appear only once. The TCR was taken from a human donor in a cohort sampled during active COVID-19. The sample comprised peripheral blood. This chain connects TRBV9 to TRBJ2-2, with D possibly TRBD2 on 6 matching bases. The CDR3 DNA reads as TGTGCCAGCAGCGAGACTGCAACGGGGGCCGGGGAGCTGTTTTTT. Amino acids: CASSETATGAGELFF.